These T cell receptor beta chains were read from a single sample in a study of T-cell memory formation after mild COVID-19. Via MiXCR, TCRdb re-called the 5' RACE reads, giving one row per CDR3 protein. This sample has about 470,000 distinct CDR3 sequences; about 23% occur once, and the top ten carry around 12%. Material for sequencing was PBMCs or a T cell subset sorted from them (not recorded which). Receptors were obtained from an adult woman who had mild COVID-19 (a few samples of this study predate the infection). Cell type and time point are not known. The CDR3 runs from the conserved cysteine through the conserved F or W. A D gene is named only where the DNA matches it firmly. The size entry is marked missing in some rows and otherwise reads once, few, many or a size class.

few TRBJ2-1 TRBV4-2 . TGTGCCAGCAGCCCGAGACCAGGGGCCAATGAGCAGTTCTTC CASSPRPGANEQFF
few TRBJ2-5 TRBV2 . TGTGCCAGCAGGGGGGGGGCCTGGCAAGAGACCCAGTACTTC CASRGGAWQETQYF
few TRBJ1-1 TRBV3-1 . TGTGCCAGCAGCCAAGATCTTGAAGCTTTCTTT CASSQDLEAFF
. TRBJ2-1 TRBV6-5 . TGTGCCAGCAGTTACTCTGAGGCCACAAATCAGTTCTTC CASSYSEATNQFF
few TRBJ2-1 TRBV6-1 TRBD2 TGTGCCAGCAGAACTAGCGGGGGGAACAATGAGCAGTTCTTC CASRTSGGNNEQFF
few TRBJ1-2 TRBV12-3/TRBV12-4 . TGTGCCAGCAGTTTAAGGAGGTCAGATGGCTACACCTTC CASSLRRSDGYTF
. TRBJ1-1 TRBV7-2 . TGTGCCAGCAGCTTAACACCCATCTTT CASSLTPIF
few TRBJ2-3 TRBV3-1 TRBD2 TGTGCCAGCAGCCTCGGACTAGCAGTCTATACGCAGTATTTT CASSLGLAVYTQYF
. TRBJ2-2 TRBV6-2/TRBV6-3 . TGTGCCAGCAGTTACTCGCGGCCACGGGATACCGGGGAGCTGTTTTTT CASSYSRPRDTGELFF
. TRBJ2-2 TRBV7-6 TRBD1 TGTGCCAGCAGTCGGACAGGATCGAAGTCCGGGGAGCTGTTTTTT CASSRTGSKSGELFF
once TRBJ1-1 TRBV20-1 . TGCAGTGCTAGAGATCATGGGGGCGGAGTGAACACTGAAGCTTTCTTT CSARDHGGGVNTEAFF
few TRBJ1-1 TRBV5-4 . TGTGCCAGCAGCTTCGGTTTTGGCACTGAAGCTTTCTTT CASSFGFGTEAFF
. TRBJ2-5 TRBV2 TRBD2 TGTGCCAGCATTATGGCTAGCGGGAGGCGAGAGACCCAGTACTTC CASIMASGRRETQYF
few TRBJ2-7 TRBV7-9 TRBD1 TGTGCCAGCAGCTTCTCCGGGACAGGACTTTACGAGCAGTACTTC CASSFSGTGLYEQYF
. TRBJ1-1 TRBV12-3/TRBV12-4 . TGTGCCAGCAGTTCTACTATCTTGGGGCCAGTGAACACTGAAGCTTTCTTT CASSSTILGPVNTEAFF
few TRBJ2-7 TRBV4-2 . TGTGCCAGCAGCCAGCGGGGACCCTACGAGCAGTACTTC CASSQRGPYEQYF
once TRBJ1-2 TRBV12-3/TRBV12-4 TRBD1 TGTGCCAGCAGCCCGGAGCAGGGGGCGGTGAATGGCTACACCTTC CASSPEQGAVNGYTF
few TRBJ2-2 TRBV5-1 . TGCGCCAGCTTCGGGGGACACCTAAACACCGGGGAGCTGTTTTTT CASFGGHLNTGELFF
few TRBJ2-5 TRBV30 TRBD2 TGTGCCTGGAGTGGACTAGCGGGGAGGGCCTACCAAGAGACCCAGTACTTC CAWSGLAGRAYQETQYF
few TRBJ2-3 TRBV11-1 . TGTGCCAGCAGCCGACTAGTTACGGATACGCAGTATTTT CASSRLVTDTQYF
few TRBJ2-1 TRBV3-1 . TGTGCCAGCAGCCACGCTCTTACTCCTGCCTCCTACAATGAGCAGTTCTTC CASSHALTPASYNEQFF
few TRBJ2-1 TRBV4-1 TRBD2 TGCGCCAGCAGCCAGGTAGCGGGGGGGAACAATGAGCAGTTCTTC CASSQVAGGNNEQFF
. TRBJ2-3 TRBV24-1 TRBD1 TGTGCCACCAGTTGGACAGGGGGCACAGATACGCAGTATTTT CATSWTGGTDTQYF
. TRBJ2-3 TRBV4-1 TRBD2 TGCGCCAGCAGCCCCCGAGCGGGGGGGCCAGATACGCAGTATTTT CASSPRAGGPDTQYF
few TRBJ1-1 TRBV20-1 TRBD1 TGCAGTGCTAGAGGGAGGGGGCCGGGGACTGAAGCTTTCTTT CSARGRGPGTEAFF
once TRBJ1-1 TRBV24-1 TRBD1 TGTGCCACCAGTGAGGGGACAGGGCATGAAGCTTTCTTT CATSEGTGHEAFF
few TRBJ2-7 TRBV18 TRBD1 TGTGCCAGCTCCCCGGACAGGAGCGTATACGAGCAGTACTTC CASSPDRSVYEQYF
. TRBJ2-6 TRBV10-3 . TGTGCCATCAGACCCCAGGTAGAGGGCTCTGGGGCCAACGTCCTGACTTTC CAIRPQVEGSGANVLTF
. TRBJ2-1 TRBV28 . TGTGCCAGCAGTTTTAGCGGCGCCTACAATGAGCAGTTCTTC CASSFSGAYNEQFF
many TRBJ2-3 TRBV5-1 . TGCGCCAGCAGCTTGCTAGGAAGCACAGATACGCAGTATTTT CASSLLGSTDTQYF
. TRBJ2-7 TRBV5-1 TRBD2 TGCGCCAGCAGCATTAGCGGGGGAGACTACGAGCAGTACTTC CASSISGGDYEQYF
. TRBJ2-5 TRBV5-1 TRBD2 TGCGCCAGCAGCTTGGCCCCAGCGGGAGTATTGGAGACCCAGTACTTC CASSLAPAGVLETQYF
. TRBJ2-7 TRBV6-2/TRBV6-3 . TGTGCCAGCAGTTGGTCGTCAGAGCAGTACTTC CASSWSSEQYF
few TRBJ2-5 TRBV24-1 TRBD1 TGTGCCACCAGTGAGGGTCGGGACAGGGGGGACCAAGAGACCCAGTACTTC CATSEGRDRGDQETQYF
few TRBJ2-1 TRBV6-5 . TGTGCCAGCAGTACGGGTTTCCCAGGGGAGGGGTACAATGAGCAGTTCTTC CASSTGFPGEGYNEQFF
few TRBJ2-1 TRBV24-1 . TGTGCCACCAGTGAGGGACCGACCTACAATGAGCAGTTCTTC CATSEGPTYNEQFF
. TRBJ2-1 TRBV12-3/TRBV12-4 . TGTGCCAGCGGGAAGTACAATGAGCAGTTCTTC CASGKYNEQFF
few TRBJ2-1 TRBV2 TRBD1 TGTGCCAGCAGTGTCCAGGGGGCTGAGCAGTTCTTC CASSVQGAEQFF
few TRBJ2-7 TRBV18 . TGTGCCAGCTCCCCGGAACTAGGTCCCTCCTACGAGCAGTACTTC CASSPELGPSYEQYF
. TRBJ2-2 TRBV7-2 . TGTGCCAGCAGCTTTCTTGAAGGGAACACCGGGGAGCTGTTTTTT CASSFLEGNTGELFF
. TRBJ2-3 TRBV7-3 . TGTGCCAGCAGCGTAGGGGTCGGGGTCACAGATACGCAGTATTTT CASSVGVGVTDTQYF
once TRBJ1-2 TRBV7-8 TRBD1 TGTGCCAGCAGCCCGAGGACAGGGAAGGGTAACTATGGCTACACCTTC CASSPRTGKGNYGYTF
. TRBJ2-1 TRBV7-6 TRBD2 TGTGCCAGCAGCTTTAGCGGGAGGATGAATGAGCAGTTCTTC CASSFSGRMNEQFF
. TRBJ2-7 TRBV7-2 . TGTGCCAGCAGGGTAGCGGCCTCCTACGAGCAGTACTTC CASRVAASYEQYF
. TRBJ2-7 TRBV7-2 TRBD2 TGTGCCAGCAGCTTTAGCGGGTCTCTCTACGAGCAGTACTTC CASSFSGSLYEQYF
. TRBJ1-1 TRBV25-1 . TGTGCCAGCAGTGAGACGGGGGGGCCCACTGAAGCTTTCTTT CASSETGGPTEAFF
. TRBJ2-7 TRBV20-1 . TGCAGTGCTACAGGGTTCTCCTACGAGCAGTACTTC CSATGFSYEQYF
. TRBJ1-2 TRBV12-3/TRBV12-4 . TGTGCCAGCAGTTTGCTCGGGCTCGGGTATGGCTACACCTTC CASSLLGLGYGYTF